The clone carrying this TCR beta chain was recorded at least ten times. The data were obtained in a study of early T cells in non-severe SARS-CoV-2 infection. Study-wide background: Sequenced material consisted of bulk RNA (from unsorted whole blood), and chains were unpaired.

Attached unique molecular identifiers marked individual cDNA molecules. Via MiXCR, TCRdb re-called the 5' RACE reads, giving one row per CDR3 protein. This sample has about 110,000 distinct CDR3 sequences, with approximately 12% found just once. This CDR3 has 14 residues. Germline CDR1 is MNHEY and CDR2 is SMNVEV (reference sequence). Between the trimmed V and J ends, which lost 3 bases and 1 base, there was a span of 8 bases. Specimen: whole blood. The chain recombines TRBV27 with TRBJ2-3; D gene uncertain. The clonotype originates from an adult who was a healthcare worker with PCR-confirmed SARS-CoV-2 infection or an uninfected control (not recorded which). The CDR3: CASSLDGRTDTQYF. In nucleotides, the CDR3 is TGTGCCAGCAGTTTGGACGGACGCACAGATACGCAGTATTTT.